Shown below are 25 T cell receptor beta chains from a single sample sequenced in a study of T cells in Graves' hyperthyroidism and ophthalmopathy (dated by TCRdb to between 2018 and 2021). The library relied on multiplex PCR. Sequenced on an Illumina HiSeq 2000. Amplification of TCR beta CDR3 regions was carried out from RNA transcripts. The first round of RT-PCR for the TCR CDR3 was performed with the HTBI primer set and the Qiagen OneStep RT-PCR kit. TCRdb reprocessing: public reads trimmed at Q25 with fastp, clones called with MiXCR, in-frame beta chains kept. Each CDR3 protein gets just one entry, which takes the most common genes and DNA from the rows behind it. Present in this sample are some 500,000 distinct CDR3 sequences, roughly 16% of which were seen just once. 25% to 30% of the sample rests with the top ten. Sequenced: blood. All receptors come from a woman aged 30 to 39 with Graves' ophthalmopathy.

The genes are TRBV6-1 and TRBJ2-7, with 13 bases aligning to TRBD2. This CDR3 comprises 17 residues. Germline CDR1 reads MNHNS; CDR2 reads SASEGT. The junction had 14 bases not matched to a gene; V was cut back by 5 bases and J by 7 bases. This CDR3 reads CASSRLAGGQGGAEQYF. The CDR3 DNA is TGTGCCAGCAGTAGACTAGCGGGAGGCCAGGGGGGAGCAGAGCAGTACTTC.

The chain joins TRBV28 to TRBJ2-7, with a tentative D call TRBD1 (5 bases). V gave up 0 bases and J gave up 6 bases, with 15 bases separating them. The CDR3 has 15 residues. Germline loops: CDR1 MDHEN, CDR2 SYDVKM. The CDR3 DNA reads as TGTGCCAGCAGTTTATGGAGCACAGGTCCAGGCGAGCAGTACTTC. Its protein product is CASSLWSTGPGEQYF.

This clonotype occurred many times. The chain uses TRBV30 and TRBJ2-7, with TRBD1 matching over 9 bases. V lost 3 bases and J lost 6; bases outside the gene matches: 6. CDR1 and CDR2 (germline): GTSNPN, SVGIG (reference sequence). CDR3 length: 13 amino acids. The CDR3 loop reads CAWSWDRAGEQYF. CDR3 bases: TGTGCCTGGAGCTGGGACAGGGCCGGCGAGCAGTACTTC.

This chain links TRBV9 with TRBJ2-7; D gene unclear. CDR3 length equals 14 residues. Germline CDR1 reads SGDLS; CDR2 reads YYNGEE. V shed 4 bases and J shed 7 bases, with 18 bases lying between them. CDR3 in DNA: TGTGCCAGCAGCCCCCAGAGTTTGCTGGGGGAGCAGTACTTC. It yields the protein CASSPQSLLGEQYF.

This clonotype was picked up many times. The chain recombines TRBV27 with TRBJ1-2; no firm D call. Trimming shortened V by 0 bases and J by 5 bases, and 7 bases separated the two germline ends. The CDR3 loop spans 13 amino acids. Germline lookup yields CDR1 MNHEY and CDR2 SMNVEV (reference sequence). CDR3 nucleotide sequence: TGTGCCAGCAGTTTATCGGGAATTTATGGCTACACCTTC. It specifies CASSLSGIYGYTF.

This clonotype has just a few counts. This rearrangement joins TRBV10-3 to TRBJ2-5, with D possibly TRBD2 on 7 matching bases. The V gene's germline CDR1 is ENHRY and CDR2 SYGVKD. V dropped 4 bases and J dropped 4 bases, with 10 bases sitting between them. This CDR3 has 13 amino acids. Here the CDR3 DNA reads TGTGCCATCAGTGCAGGGGAGGGAGAGACCCAGTACTTC. This sequence encodes CAISAGEGETQYF.

This clonotype was found many times. V is TRBV3-1 and J is TRBJ2-1, with D hard to call. Trimming removed 6 bases at V and 8 bases at J, with 11 bases between. The CDR3 loop spans 12 amino acids. CDR1 and CDR2 (germline): LGHDT, YNNKEL (reference sequence). The CDR3 protein is CASSDGLDEQFF. Written as DNA, the CDR3 is TGTGCCAGCAGTGATGGGCTCGATGAGCAGTTCTTC.

V usage is TRBV6-2 or TRBV6-3 and J usage is TRBJ1-4; TRBD1 might be the D (6 bases). Germline loops: CDR1 MNHEY, CDR2 SVGEGT. The V end was cut by 2 bases, the J end by 8 bases, with 12 bases between. The CDR3 contains 14 residues. Here the CDR3 reads CASSYARGREKLFF. CDR3 nucleotide sequence: TGTGCCAGCAGTTACGCCAGGGGACGCGAAAAACTGTTTTTT.

This clonotype was seen many times. The chain has TRBV2 and TRBJ2-7; no clear D. Germline loops: CDR1 SNHLY, CDR2 FYNNEI. The CDR3 runs 11 residues. The ends were cut back, 6 bases at V and 9 bases at J, with 12 bases in the middle. The CDR3 region has the DNA TGTGCCAGCAGGGAAAGATCGGCGCAGTACTTC. Its protein product is CASRERSAQYF.

Many counts were recorded for this clonotype. The chain links TRBV11-2 to TRBJ1-5; tentative D call: TRBD1 (5 bases). V gave up 3 bases and J gave up 0 bases, with 12 bases separating them. The CDR3 contains 16 residues. In germline, CDR1 is SGHAT, CDR2 FQNNGV. CDR3 protein: CASSLEQGDSNQPQHF. DNA for the CDR3: TGTGCCAGCAGCTTGGAGCAGGGTGATAGCAATCAGCCCCAGCATTTT. The variable domain in full, with the rest retrieved from reference TRBV11-2 and TRBJ1-5, is EAGVAQSPRYKIIEKRQSVAFWCNPISGHATLYWYQQILGQGPKLLIQFQNNGVVDDSQLPKDRFSAERLKGVDSTLKIQPAKLEDSAVYLCASSLEQGDSNQPQHFGDGTRLSIL.

The chain links TRBV4-2 to TRBJ1-1; possible D gene TRBD1, 5 bases. Trimming shortened V by 4 bases and J by 0 bases, and 21 bases separated the two germline ends. The CDR3 spans 18 residues. CDR1 and CDR2 (germline): LGHNA, YNFKEQ. The CDR3, as DNA: TGTGCCAGCAGCCGTTGGGGGAATACTGGGCAGATGAACACTGAAGCTTTCTTT. Its translation: CASSRWGNTGQMNTEAFF.

As concerns this clonotype: Since a much larger clone is just one base distant, this may be a read error. The rearrangement uses TRBV6-2 or TRBV6-3 and TRBJ2-1; D unclear. The CDR3 has 13 residues. Trimming removed 7 bases from V and 4 bases from J, with 11 bases in between. Germline values: CDR1 MNHEY, CDR2 SVGEGT. The CDR3 protein is CASTPTRYNEQFF. In DNA, the CDR3 is TGTGCCAGCACCCCAACCAGGTACAATGAGCAGTTCTTC.

This rearrangement joins TRBV4-3 to TRBJ1-2, with D unresolved. Trimming shortened V by 0 bases and J by 1 base, and 18 bases separated the two germline ends. Germline loops: CDR1 LGHNA, CDR2 YSLEER. The CDR3 is 18 amino acids. CDR3 nucleotide sequence: TGCGCCAGCAGCCAAGAAAATGCACCCTCAGGTTTTAACTATGGCTACACCTTC. This encodes CASSQENAPSGFNYGYTF.

A word on this clonotype: The junction departs from the called germline gene at one end, perhaps through a read error. The chain couples TRBV19 to TRBJ1-1, with 9 bases aligning to TRBD1. The germline V gene encodes CDR1 LNHDA and CDR2 SQIVND (reference sequence). This CDR3 is built from 15 residues. CDR3 protein: CASILGQGTSFEDFF. As DNA, the CDR3 is TGTGCCAGTATACTCGGACAGGGGACATCATTTGAAGATTTCTTT.

This clonotype came up many times. J is TRBJ1-5 and V is TRBV7-2; TRBD1 is a possible D gene (5 bases). Germline assignment: CDR1 SGHTA and CDR2 FQGNSA. The ends were cut back, 1 base at V and 5 bases at J, with 12 bases in the middle. The CDR3 contains 15 residues. CDR3 nucleotide sequence: TGTGCCAGCAGCTTAGAATCACAGGTGGATCAGCCCCAGCATTTT. Protein product: CASSLESQVDQPQHF.

The sample holds many counts of this clonotype. The V and J genes are TRBV2 and TRBJ2-1; 7 nucleotides agree with TRBD2. Trimming at V came to 0 bases and at J to 10 bases, leaving 3 bases not matched to a gene. This CDR3 is 13 amino acids long. Germline V gene lookup returns CDR1 SNHLY and CDR2 FYNNEI. CDR3 residues: CASSEALAAEQFF. The CDR3 DNA reads as TGTGCCAGCAGTGAAGCCCTAGCGGCAGAGCAGTTCTTC.

Concerning this clonotype: This sequence may be a read error, since a much larger clone differs from it by one base. No conserved phenylalanine or tryptophan is present at the end of the CDR3, so a read error is the likely explanation. This chain joins TRBV6-2 or TRBV6-3 and TRBJ2-5; 8 nucleotides match TRBD2. This CDR3 comprises 16 residues. Trimming removed 0 bases from V and 5 bases from J; junction bases left unmatched: 8. The germline CDR1 and CDR2 sequences are MNHEY and SVGEGT. As DNA, the CDR3 is TGTGCCAGCAGTTACTCGCGGGAGGTTTTGGGGGAGACCCAGTACCTC. Encoded protein: CASSYSREVLGETQYL.

This clonotype was observed a few times. The genes are TRBV15 and TRBJ2-1; 10 bases map to TRBD2. The CDR3 contains 16 residues. CDR1 LNHNV and CDR2 YYDKDF come from the germline V gene (reference sequence). V lost 0 bases, J lost 5 bases, and 4 bases stayed unmatched. As DNA, the CDR3 is TGTGCCACCAGCAGAGACCTTAGCGGGGGGAACAATGAGCAGTTCTTC. This encodes CATSRDLSGGNNEQFF.

This clonotype has more than one count but fewer than ten. This chain joins TRBV5-8 and TRBJ2-1, with a tentative D call TRBD1 (5 bases). The V and J ends lost 5 bases and 9 bases respectively, with 15 bases between them. This CDR3 has 13 residues. Germline values: CDR1 SGHTS, CDR2 YDEGEE. CDR3 coding DNA: TGTGCCAGCAGGCGGAGCAGGGTGGGTGAGCAGTTCTTC. Encoded protein: CASRRSRVGEQFF.

In this sample, this clonotype turned up a few times. V usage is TRBV6-4 and J usage is TRBJ2-1; TRBD2 agrees at 10 bases. The CDR3 runs 13 residues. The germline V gene has CDR1 MRHNA and CDR2 SNTAGT. V lost 5 bases and J lost 15; bases outside the gene matches: 10. The CDR3 DNA reads TGTGCCAGCAGTAACGGAGTAGCGGGAGGCGTGTTCTTC. This translates into CASSNGVAGGVFF.

V is TRBV6-1 and J is TRBJ1-5; the D is unclear. V was shortened by 6 bases and J by 7 bases, with 16 bases between the two germline ends. Germline V lookup: CDR1 MNHNS, CDR2 SASEGT. CDR3 length: 14 residues. For the CDR3, the DNA is TGTGCCAGCAGCCCGGACCCGGGAGGCCAGCCCCAGCATTTT. Its protein product is CASSPDPGGQPQHF.

This clonotype was seen a few times. The chain combines TRBV28 with TRBJ1-4; D gene uncertain. The CDR3 has 14 residues. CDR1 MDHEN and CDR2 SYDVKM come from the germline V gene. V shed 3 bases and J shed 8 bases, with 13 bases lying between them. The CDR3 bases are TGTGCCAGCAGTTTGGGTGGGGTAGAGGAAAAACTGTTTTTT. As protein: CASSLGGVEEKLFF.

The genes are TRBV28 and TRBJ1-2; perhaps TRBD1 as D (5 bases). V lost 5 bases and J lost 4, with 20 bases in between. The CDR3 has 16 amino acids. Germline loops: CDR1 MDHEN, CDR2 SYDVKM. For the CDR3, the DNA is TGTGCCAGCAGTAACTACGCAGGGACCAAGGTCTATGGCTACACCTTC. The encoded protein is CASSNYAGTKVYGYTF.

This clonotype has more than one count but fewer than ten. This chain links TRBV20-1 with TRBJ2-7; 11 nucleotides align to TRBD1. The junction had 7 bases not matched to a gene; V was cut back by 5 bases and J by 7 bases. The CDR3 is made up of 13 amino acids. Germline CDR1 is DFQATT and CDR2 is SNEGSKA (reference sequence). The CDR3 sequence is CSAPGQGGGEQYF. The CDR3 coding sequence is TGCAGTGCTCCGGGACAGGGGGGGGGAGAGCAGTACTTC.

The chain has TRBV6-5 and TRBJ2-7; 8 bases fit TRBD1. The V segment lost 2 bases and the J segment 3 bases; nucleotides outside the gene matches: 3. The germline V gene has CDR1 MNHEY and CDR2 SVGAGI. This CDR3 has 14 amino acids. In DNA, the CDR3 is TGTGCCAGCAGTTACCAAGGACAGGGCTACGAGCAGTACTTC. This sequence encodes CASSYQGQGYEQYF.